This TCR beta chain was recovered during a study of T cell responses to AZD1222 COVID-19 vaccine. Overall study: Pooled samples include second doses given at about 4 or 12 weeks.

About this clone: What it binds is not known.

Findings and limits, study-wide: Repertoires were sampled only after the peak T cell response. Females made up more of the donors, who were largely white British, and clonal diversity may have come out too low. Unmutated regions of variants are reportedly targeted by nearly half of spike-specific TCRs.

Data came from immunoSEQ multiplex PCR; TCRdb stores just in-frame clones and leaves some out. The data contain about 140,000 clones, roughly 92% of them seen just once; the ten biggest clones take up approximately 4.8%. The receptor was isolated from an adult in good health. Sample: peripheral blood, taken on day 0 of AZD1222 vaccination.

DNA of the CDR3: TGTGCCAGCAGCCAAGTTTCTGGACCCCTCCACTTT. This sequence encodes CASSQVSGPLHF. The J gene is TRBJ1-6, the V gene TRBV14, with D hard to call. CDR3 length: 12 amino acids. Looked up from germline, CDR1 is SGHDN and CDR2 is FVKESK. V lost 1 base and J 12 bases, leaving 7 bases between the germline ends. The complete variable domain, with remaining parts taken from reference TRBV14 and TRBJ1-6, reads EAGVTQFPSHSVIEKGQTVTLRCDPISGHDNLYWYRRVMGKEIKFLLHFVKESKQDESGMPNNRFLAERTGGTYSTLKVQPAELEDSGVYFCASSQVSGPLHFGNGTRLTVT.